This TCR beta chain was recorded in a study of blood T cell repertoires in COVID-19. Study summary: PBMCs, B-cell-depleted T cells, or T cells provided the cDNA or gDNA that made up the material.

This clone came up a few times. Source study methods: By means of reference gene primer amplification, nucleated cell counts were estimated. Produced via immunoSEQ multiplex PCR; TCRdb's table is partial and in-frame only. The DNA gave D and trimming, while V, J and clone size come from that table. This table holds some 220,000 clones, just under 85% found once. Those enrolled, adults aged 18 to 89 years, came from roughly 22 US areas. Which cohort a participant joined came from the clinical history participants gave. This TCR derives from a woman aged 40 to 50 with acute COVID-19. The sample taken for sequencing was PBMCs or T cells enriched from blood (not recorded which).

Written as DNA, the CDR3 is TGTGCCAGCAGCCAGGTCAGGGGTTGGGGTGGAAACACCATATATTTT. It encodes CASSQVRGWGGNTIYF. The chain couples TRBV3-1 (or the pseudogene TRBV3-2) to TRBJ1-3, with D maybe TRBD1 (6 bases). Germline CDR1 is LGHDT and CDR2 is YNNKEL (reference sequence). The CDR3 sequence is 16 residues long. The V end lost 3 bases, the J end lost 3 bases, and 15 bases lay between the germline ends.